The sequence of this T cell receptor beta chain was determined in a study of blood T cell repertoires in COVID-19. Study-level information: Donors in the United States, Italy and Spain gave samples during acute or convalescent COVID-19.

Assay used: immunoSEQ multiplex PCR; TCRdb lists only in-frame clones, some missing. The sample records fewer than 250,000 clones, roughly 84% being singletons. Ages ranged from about 18 to 89 years, with residence in 24 US areas. Clinical history as reported by participants underpinned cohort assignment. Recovery among Cohort 3 donors was established by two negative PCRs, clearance, or symptom resolution. The specimen sequenced was PBMCs or T cells enriched from blood (not recorded which). This receptor was identified in a woman aged 25 to 39 who had recovered from COVID-19.

Written as DNA, the CDR3 is TGTGCCAGCAGCTTTACGAGTACCCCCCAAGAGACCCAGTACTTC. Protein product: CASSFTSTPQETQYF. This chain joins TRBV5-4 and TRBJ2-5; D gene uncertain. In germline, CDR1 is SGHNT, CDR2 YYREEE (reference sequence). V lost 2 bases and J lost 1, with 12 bases in between. This CDR3 contains 15 residues.